The sequence of this T cell receptor (beta chain) was determined in a study of blood T cell repertoires in COVID-19. Source study methods: Counts of nucleated cells, estimated from reference gene primer amplification, were obtained. Clones were read by immunoSEQ multiplex PCR, and TCRdb kept only the in-frame ones, dropping some. V and J calls and clone size follow that table, whereas D and trimming were derived from the DNA. The sample has a few hundred thousand clones, around 86% seen once. This clone was detected a few times. V trimming: 8 bases; J trimming: 6 bases; junction bases outside the gene matches: 18. Looked up from germline, CDR1 is MRHNA and CDR2 is SNTAGT. The CDR3 has 18 amino acids.

The rearrangement uses TRBV6-4 and TRBJ2-1; 11 bases line up with TRBD2. This TCR derives from a woman between 45 and 65 years old who had recovered from COVID-19. Sequencing was performed on PBMCs or T cells enriched from blood (not recorded which). CDR3 residues: CASARENILAGEGNEQFF. The DNA of the CDR3 is TGTGCCAGCGCCCGGGAGAATATACTAGCGGGAGAGGGCAATGAGCAGTTCTTC.